A single sample is the source of the 24 T cell receptor beta chains below, sequenced in a study of cytomegalovirus exposure and HLA in healthy donors. The PCR used 60 Vbeta and 13 Jbeta primers. Generated by immunoSEQ multiplex PCR, the TCRdb table keeps only in-frame clones and is missing some. The sample shows about 120,000 clones, approximately 72% of them seen only once. The sequenced material came from PBMCs. Receptors originate from a man aged 18 to 35 in good health and CMV-seronegative.

The chain employs TRBV29-1 and TRBJ2-1; tentatively, D is TRBD2 (5 bases). V lost 4 bases, J lost 4 bases, and 14 bases lay in between. The CDR3 has 14 amino acids. Germline V gene lookup returns CDR1 SQVTM and CDR2 ANQGSEA. In DNA, the CDR3 is TGCAGCGTTGTAGGCGGGCACCAATACAATGAGCAGTTCTTC. Translated, it gives CSVVGGHQYNEQFF.

V usage is TRBV7-9 and J usage is TRBJ2-7, with D possibly matching TRBD2 (5 bases). Germline V gene data show CDR1 as SEHNR and CDR2 as FQNEAQ (reference sequence). CDR3 size: 11 residues. The V end was cut by 8 bases, the J end by 5 bases, with 10 bases between. The CDR3 protein is CASGSSNEQYF. CDR3 DNA: TGTGCCAGCGGGAGTTCGAACGAGCAGTACTTC.

The CDR3, as DNA: TGTTTGGGGGGGGTGCCTCAGCCCCAGCATTTT. Protein product: CLGGVPQPQHF. The chain has TRBV9 and TRBJ1-5; a weak D match, TRBD1 (5 bases). Germline V lookup: CDR1 SGDLS, CDR2 YYNGEE. The CDR3 consists of 11 residues.

To note about this clone: The germline gene is not matched at one end of the junction; a read error may be the cause. The J gene is TRBJ1-3, the V gene TRBV29-1; weak D call: TRBD1 (6 bases). The germline gives CDR1 SQVTM, CDR2 ANQGSEA. The CDR3 totals 15 residues. As DNA, the CDR3 is TGCCGCGTTGGTGGGGTGGGGGCGTCTGGAAACACCATATATTTT. It yields the protein CRVGGVGASGNTIYF. Full variable domain (rest looked up from reference TRBV29-1 and TRBJ1-3): SAVISQKPSRDICQRGTSLTIQCQVDSQVTMMFWYRQQPGQSLTLIATANQGSEATYESGFVIDKFPISRPNLTFSTLTVSNMSPEDSSIYLCRVGGVGASGNTIYFGEGSWLTVV.

The rearrangement links TRBV13 to TRBJ2-3; possibly TRBD1 for D (6 bases). Trimming removed 3 bases at V and 0 bases at J, with 13 bases between. This CDR3 has 16 residues. Germline V gene sequence: CDR1 PRHDT, CDR2 FYEKMQ (reference sequence). CDR3 coding DNA: TGTGCCAGCAGCTTGACAGGCTCAACTAGCACAGATACGCAGTATTTT. Its translation is CASSLTGSTSTDTQYF.

The V and J genes are TRBV4-3 and TRBJ2-1; 14 bases align to TRBD2. Germline V gene sequence: CDR1 LGHNA, CDR2 YSLEER. This CDR3 has 16 amino acids. V was pared by 4 bases and J by 9 bases, with 8 bases of the junction left unmatched. The CDR3 sequence: CASSRMGLAGEGEQFF. The CDR3 bases are TGCGCCAGCAGCCGGATGGGACTAGCGGGAGAGGGTGAGCAGTTCTTC.

The chain joins TRBV2 to TRBJ2-7; 7 positions match TRBD1. Germline CDR1 and CDR2: SNHLY and FYNNEI. V shed 7 bases and J 1 base; nucleotides not matched to a gene: 7. This CDR3 spans 14 amino acids. As DNA, the CDR3 is TGTGCCAGCACCGGGACAGCCGATTCCTACGAGCAGTACTTC. It yields the protein CASTGTADSYEQYF.

This chain links TRBV25-1 with TRBJ2-3; 7 bases match TRBD1. The germline gives CDR1 MGHDK, CDR2 SYGVNS. The CDR3 is made up of 18 amino acids. V shed 5 bases and J 0 bases; nucleotides not matched to a gene: 14. CDR3 protein: CASSNPGQTIPSTDTQYF. The CDR3 DNA reads as TGTGCCAGCAGTAACCCGGGACAGACAATACCTAGCACAGATACGCAGTATTTT.

This clone was observed a single time. CDR3 in amino acids: CASILGGQPPTEQYF. DNA for the CDR3: TGTGCCAGCATCCTAGGGGGACAGCCCCCAACCGAGCAGTACTTC. V gene TRBV28 combines with J gene TRBJ2-7; 7 nucleotides align to TRBD1. Looked up from germline, CDR1 is MDHEN and CDR2 is SYDVKM. Losses at the gene ends were 7 bases for V and 6 bases for J; bases not matched to a gene: 15. There are 15 residues in the CDR3.

This clone was observed a single time. The chain carries TRBV9 and TRBJ1-2; tentative D call: TRBD1 (6 bases). The germline CDR1 and CDR2 sequences are SGDLS and YYNGEE. The CDR3 consists of 16 residues. Trimming pared 4 bases from V and 4 bases from J, leaving 20 bases between. The CDR3 here is CASSTNARGGIYGYTF. CDR3 coding DNA: TGTGCCAGCAGCACTAATGCCAGGGGTGGTATCTATGGCTACACCTTC.

The genes are TRBV7-9 and TRBJ1-1; perhaps TRBD1 as D (5 bases). The CDR3 is 12 amino acids. V was pared by 4 bases and J by 3 bases, with 6 bases between. Germline V gene data show CDR1 as SEHNR and CDR2 as FQNEAQ (reference sequence). CDR3 nucleotides: TGTGCCAGCAGCTCAGGGTACACTGAAGCTTTCTTT. It codes for CASSSGYTEAFF. Full variable domain (missing parts from reference TRBV7-9 and TRBJ1-1): DTGVSQNPRHKITKRGQNVTFRCDPISEHNRLYWYRQTLGQGPEFLTYFQNEAQLEKSRLLSDRFSAERPKGSFSTLEIQRTEQGDSAMYLCASSSGYTEAFFGQGTRLTVV.

The chain recombines TRBV11-2 with TRBJ1-2; D might be TRBD1 (5 bases). CDR1 is SGHAT, CDR2 FQNNGV, per germline. The ends were cut back, 2 bases at V and 6 bases at J, with 16 bases in the middle. This CDR3 comprises 15 residues. The CDR3 is CASSLSLDGGHGYTF. For the CDR3, the DNA is TGTGCCAGCAGCTTATCTCTGGACGGGGGACATGGCTACACCTTC.

On this clone itself: A read error may account for a junction end that differs from germline. The CDR3, as DNA: TGTTCCAGCAGCTTAGGCCCCCCGACTAGCAGGCGGCAGTACTTC. Translating gives CSSSLGPPTSRRQYF. This chain joins TRBV7-9 and TRBJ2-7, with TRBD2 matching over 7 bases. This CDR3 is 15 amino acids long. The germline V gene has CDR1 SEHNR and CDR2 FQNEAQ (reference sequence).

V is TRBV7-8 and J is TRBJ2-4; D is perhaps TRBD1 (5 bases). The CDR3 length is 16 residues. Trimming took off 2 bases at V and 0 bases at J, with 11 bases between the two ends. CDR1 is SGHVS and CDR2 is FQNEAQ in the germline V gene. CDR3 coding DNA: TGTGCCAGCAGCTTAATAGGGGTCAAAGCCAAAAACATTCAGTACTTC. Protein sequence: CASSLIGVKAKNIQYF.

The J gene is TRBJ2-7, the V gene TRBV28; possible D gene TRBD1, 6 bases. The CDR3 spans 14 residues. CDR1 and CDR2 (germline): MDHEN, SYDVKM. V lost 7 bases and J 1 base, leaving 14 bases between the germline ends. The CDR3 sequence: CASTRGTQSYEQYF. CDR3 nucleotides: TGTGCCAGCACGAGGGGGACACAATCCTACGAGCAGTACTTC.

The J gene is TRBJ1-1, the V gene TRBV2, with TRBD1 identical over 8 bases. Germline lookup yields CDR1 SNHLY and CDR2 FYNNEI. The CDR3 loop spans 15 amino acids. J was trimmed by 0 bases and V by 5 bases; bases with no gene match: 5. CDR3 nucleotide sequence: TGTGCCAGCAGTCGGGACAGGAGCATGAACACTGAAGCTTTCTTT. It is translated as CASSRDRSMNTEAFF.

CDR3 region: CASSILGQGVSEAFF. In nucleotides, the CDR3 is TGTGCCAGTAGTATTCTTGGACAGGGTGTTTCTGAAGCTTTCTTT. V and J are TRBV19 and TRBJ1-1, with 8 bases that match TRBD1. CDR3 length equals 15 residues. Per the germline V gene, CDR1 is LNHDA and CDR2 is SQIVND (reference sequence). J was trimmed by 6 bases and V by 3 bases; bases with no gene match: 9.

V and J are TRBV6-5 and TRBJ1-1, with 10 bases matching TRBD1. Germline-derived CDR1 and CDR2 are MNHEY and SVGAGI. J gave up 0 bases and V 4 bases, and 5 bases lay outside the gene matches. The CDR3 is 16 residues long. The CDR3 region is CASSWDRGRVNTEAFF. The CDR3 nucleotides read TGTGCCAGCAGTTGGGACAGGGGCAGAGTGAACACTGAAGCTTTCTTT.

This sequence joins TRBV5-6 and TRBJ1-1; maybe TRBD1 (6 bases). The germline V gene encodes CDR1 SGHDT and CDR2 YYEEEE. The CDR3 runs 14 residues. V lost 0 bases and J lost 1, with 7 bases in between. In nucleotides, the CDR3 is TGTGCCAGCAGCTTGGTGGACAGGAACACTGAAGCTTTCTTT. As protein: CASSLVDRNTEAFF.

J is TRBJ2-2 and V is TRBV18; 10 bases are shared with TRBD1. J lost 1 base, V lost 3 bases, and 5 bases had no gene match. Germline V gene sequence: CDR1 KGHSH, CDR2 LQKENI. This CDR3 has 17 residues. The CDR3 DNA follows: TGTGCCAGCTCACCCCTGGGACAGGGGAGGAACACCGGGGAGCTGTTTTTT. Translated: CASSPLGQGRNTGELFF.

The chain couples TRBV11-2 to TRBJ2-7, with D tentatively TRBD2 (5 bases). The CDR3 spans 13 residues. Between the trimmed V and J ends, which lost 5 bases and 3 bases, there was a span of 11 bases. Germline values: CDR1 SGHAT, CDR2 FQNNGV. Written as DNA, the CDR3 is TGTGCCAGCAGCCACGGGGTCAGCTACGAGCAGTACTTC. Translating gives CASSHGVSYEQYF.

The V call is TRBV7-9, the J call TRBJ2-7; 14 bases map to TRBD2. This CDR3 is 19 amino acids long. Germline assignment: CDR1 SEHNR and CDR2 FQNEAQ (reference sequence). Germline trimming cut 5 bases from V and 3 bases from J; bases unmatched to any gene: 15. In nucleotides, the CDR3 is TGTGCCAGCAGCCCGGGGACTAGCGGGAGAAGGACCTCGTACTACGAGCAGTACTTC. Translated, it gives CASSPGTSGRRTSYYEQYF.

This clone was observed a handful of times. The V call is TRBV30, the J call TRBJ1-1; no clear D. CDR1 is GTSNPN, CDR2 SVGIG, per germline (reference sequence). The length of the CDR3 is 12 residues. The V end lost 0 bases, the J end lost 6 bases, and 8 bases lay between the germline ends. The CDR3 DNA is TGTGCCTGGAGTGTTACCGGGGCTGAAGCTTTCTTT. This sequence encodes CAWSVTGAEAFF.

The chain employs TRBV15 and TRBJ2-1; D ambiguous. From germline, CDR1 is LNHNV and CDR2 YYDKDF (reference sequence). The CDR3 contains 15 residues. Trimming removed 0 bases at V and 5 bases at J, with 11 bases between. The CDR3 spells CATSRDYGGDNEQFF. CDR3 DNA: TGTGCCACCAGCAGAGATTATGGCGGAGACAATGAGCAGTTCTTC.